This entry describes one T cell receptor beta chain. The record originates from a study of blood T cell repertoires in COVID-19. Study-wide background: Sites in the United States, Italy and Spain provided acute and convalescent COVID-19 samples.

Per germline, CDR1 MGHDK and CDR2 SYGVNS. The CDR3 totals 16 residues. Trimming cost V 3 bases and J 6 bases, with 20 bases left between them. In the authors' workflow: The assay estimated nucleated cells by amplifying reference gene primers. The protocol was immunoSEQ multiplex PCR, while the TCRdb copy is restricted to in-frame clones and leaves out a portion. The V and J calls and clone size were taken over from that table, and D and trimming were inferred from the DNA. The sample lists more than 100,000 clones, around 86% occurring once. This receptor was obtained from an elderly man with acute or convalescent COVID-19. Sequencing input: peripheral blood. The V call is TRBV25-1, the J call TRBJ1-1; D perhaps matches TRBD1 (6 bases). DNA for the CDR3: TGTGCCAGCAGTGATTATGGGACATCCCGTTACGCTGAAGCTTTCTTT. This gives the protein CASSDYGTSRYAEAFF.